The entry below gives a single T cell receptor (beta chain) sequence along with its context. Antigen unknown. Researchers ran the PCR with 60 Vbeta and 13 Jbeta primers. Clones were read by immunoSEQ multiplex PCR, and TCRdb kept only the in-frame ones, dropping some. The listing contains roughly 150,000 clones. This sample was included in a study of cytomegalovirus exposure and HLA in healthy donors. Overall study results and limits: Owing to their indistinguishability, certain V segments, notably TRBV6-2 and TRBV6-3, were excluded.

The germline CDR1 and CDR2 sequences are SGHDT and YYEEEE. CDR3 length equals 16 residues. The V end lost 1 base, the J end lost 0 bases, and 14 bases lay between the germline ends. V gene TRBV5-6 combines with J gene TRBJ2-7, with D perhaps TRBD1 (6 bases). Sequenced sample: PBMCs. The receptor's source is a woman aged 50 to 60 in good health and CMV-seronegative. DNA of the CDR3: TGTGCCAGCAGCTTGAGGATCAGGGGAAGCTCCTACGAGCAGTACTTC. Protein: CASSLRIRGSSYEQYF.